The entry that follows covers one T cell receptor (beta chain) sequence. What it recognizes is unknown. The CDR3 loop spans 16 amino acids. Trimming removed 4 bases from V and 6 bases from J; junction bases left unmatched: 10. Germline CDR1 SGDLS, CDR2 YYNGEE. Vbeta (60) and Jbeta (13) primers were used in the PCR. The method was immunoSEQ multiplex PCR; TCRdb's version includes in-frame clones alone and lacks a portion of them. The repertoire consists of 150,000 or so clones, with 65% to 75% occurring once and the leading ten covering 2% to 2.5%. The sample originates from a study of cytomegalovirus exposure and HLA in healthy donors. The study, taken as a whole, reports: As was reported, the HLA-A and HLA-B alleles of most subjects were accurately predicted from TCR beta sequences.

Sequenced material: PBMCs. V and J are TRBV9 and TRBJ2-2; TRBD2 matches 9 bases. The sequence was obtained from a man aged 25-45 years in good health and CMV-seronegative. Here the CDR3 DNA reads TGTGCCAGCAGCCCCCAGGGCGGGGGGGCCCCCGGGGAGCTGTTTTTT. Its protein product is CASSPQGGGAPGELFF.